The 17 T cell receptor beta chains below were found in one sample sequenced in a study of cytomegalovirus exposure and HLA in healthy donors. Profiled with immunoSEQ multiplex PCR; TCRdb holds only in-frame clones, not every one. The sample contains fewer than 200,000 clones, around 90% of which appear only once. The sample comprised PBMCs. The receptors come from a woman aged 18-29 years in good health and CMV-seropositive.

The chain carries TRBV19 and TRBJ2-7, with D maybe TRBD2 (5 bases). The CDR3 consists of 16 residues. Germline assignment: CDR1 LNHDA and CDR2 SQIVND (reference sequence). Trimming took off 5 bases at V and 0 bases at J, with 17 bases between the two ends. Here the CDR3 reads CASSEPSGTSSYEQYF. CDR3 DNA: TGTGCCAGTAGTGAACCGAGCGGAACGAGCTCCTACGAGCAGTACTTC.

V gene TRBV10-3 combines with J gene TRBJ2-2, with a weak D call TRBD1 (6 bases). The CDR3 is 15 residues long. Trimming removed 6 bases from V and 6 bases from J, with 17 bases in between. Germline V CDR1 and CDR2: ENHRY, SYGVKD. The CDR3 sequence is CAIRTQGIWPGELFF. DNA of the CDR3: TGTGCCATCAGAACACAGGGCATTTGGCCCGGGGAGCTGTTTTTT.

This chain joins TRBV15 and TRBJ1-6; 11 bases fit TRBD1. Per the germline V gene, CDR1 is LNHNV and CDR2 is YYDKDF (reference sequence). This CDR3 region has 15 residues. The V and J ends lost 1 base and 9 bases, in that order; junction bases with no gene match: 2. This chain's CDR3 is CATSRGGTGGSPLHF. The DNA of the CDR3 is TGTGCCACCAGCAGAGGGGGGACAGGGGGTTCACCCCTCCACTTT.

This clone has just one count. The chain recombines TRBV28 with TRBJ2-6; a possible D gene is TRBD1 (6 bases). Germline V gives CDR1 MDHEN, CDR2 SYDVKM. This CDR3 contains 15 residues. The V end lost 6 bases, the J end lost 4 bases, and 13 bases lay between the germline ends. In nucleotides, the CDR3 is TGTGCCAGCAGGCTAACAGGGTACGGGGCCAACGTCCTGACTTTC. Protein product: CASRLTGYGANVLTF.

This chain connects TRBV15 to TRBJ2-7; D remains ambiguous. Trimming took 0 bases from V and 3 from J, leaving 6 bases between them. CDR1 is LNHNV and CDR2 is YYDKDF in the germline V gene (reference sequence). The CDR3 length is 13 residues. The CDR3 sequence: CATSREQFYEQYF. DNA for the CDR3: TGTGCCACCAGCAGAGAACAGTTCTACGAGCAGTACTTC.

This clone was observed once. CDR3 sequence (DNA): TGTGCCAGCAGCTTAATGGGACAGGGCATCGATGGCTACACCTTC. Translation: CASSLMGQGIDGYTF. This chain joins TRBV7-9 and TRBJ1-2; 9 bases are shared with TRBD1. The CDR3 runs 15 residues. Unmatched junction bases numbered 7, after V lost 2 bases and J lost 6 bases. Germline V gene lookup returns CDR1 SEHNR and CDR2 FQNEAQ (reference sequence). The full variable domain, completed using reference TRBV7-9 and TRBJ1-2, is DTGVSQNPRHKITKRGQNVTFRCDPISEHNRLYWYRQTLGQGPEFLTYFQNEAQLEKSRLLSDRFSAERPKGSFSTLEIQRTEQGDSAMYLCASSLMGQGIDGYTFGSGTRLTVV.

The chain carries TRBV30 and TRBJ1-1, with no clear D. The V end was cut by 4 bases, the J end by 2 bases, with 11 bases between. The CDR3 is 13 amino acids. The germline CDR1 and CDR2 sequences are GTSNPN and SVGIG (reference sequence). Written as DNA, the CDR3 is TGTGCCTGGACGAAAAGCGGTAACACTGAAGCTTTCTTT. Amino acids: CAWTKSGNTEAFF.

A few counts support this clone. The rearrangement links TRBV4-2 to TRBJ2-1; D may be TRBD2 (5 bases). V lost 1 base and J 2 bases, leaving 12 bases between the germline ends. Germline assignment: CDR1 LGHNA and CDR2 YNFKEQ. This CDR3 region has 16 residues. The CDR3 DNA sequence: TGTGCCAGCAGCCAAGTCAGTGGGAGTCCCTACAATGAGCAGTTCTTC. Translation gives CASSQVSGSPYNEQFF.

V usage is TRBV7-8 and J usage is TRBJ2-7, with 7 bases aligning to TRBD2. CDR3 length: 15 residues. Trimming removed 6 bases from V and 4 bases from J; junction bases left unmatched: 12. CDR1 is SGHVS, CDR2 FQNEAQ, per germline. The CDR3 DNA sequence: TGTGCCAGCAGTTCTCCTGGCGGGGGTAGGTACGAGCAGTACTTC. It codes for CASSSPGGGRYEQYF.

The gene calls are TRBV15 and TRBJ1-4; 8 bases agree with TRBD1. The CDR3 loop spans 17 amino acids. Germline loops: CDR1 LNHNV, CDR2 YYDKDF (reference sequence). With 1 base clipped from V and 8 bases from J, the junction kept 12 bases outside the gene matches. CDR3 sequence: CATSRAPLGQGGEKLFF. The CDR3 region has the DNA TGTGCCACCAGCAGAGCGCCCCTTGGACAGGGAGGCGAAAAACTGTTTTTT.

The chain joins TRBV5-6 to TRBJ1-2; a possible D gene is TRBD1 (6 bases). V lost 0 bases, J lost 4 bases, and 22 bases lay in between. Looked up from germline, CDR1 is SGHDT and CDR2 is YYEEEE. This CDR3 comprises 18 residues. The CDR3 reads CASSLERDTTPPSYGYTF. The DNA of the CDR3 is TGTGCCAGCAGCTTGGAGAGGGACACCACCCCTCCTTCCTATGGCTACACCTTC.

The chain employs TRBV7-2 and TRBJ2-7, with D perhaps TRBD2 (5 bases). The CDR3 runs 14 residues. Germline loops: CDR1 SGHTA, CDR2 FQGNSA. Trimming left V 7 bases short and J 2 bases short, with 15 bases between. The CDR3 coding sequence is TGTGCCAGCACCCGTACGGCGGGCGCCTACGAGCAGTACTTC. It translates to CASTRTAGAYEQYF.

The chain uses TRBV4-3 and TRBJ2-7; D may be TRBD2 (5 bases). Per germline, CDR1 LGHNA and CDR2 YSLEER. V was pared by 0 bases and J by 6 bases, with 9 bases between. CDR3 length: 13 amino acids. CDR3: CASSQDRGFEQYF. DNA of the CDR3: TGCGCCAGCAGCCAAGATCGAGGGTTCGAGCAGTACTTC.

V usage is TRBV6-1 and J usage is TRBJ2-2; 10 bases match TRBD2. The V segment lost 2 bases and the J segment 4 bases; nucleotides outside the gene matches: 4. CDR3 length: 16 amino acids. Germline loops: CDR1 MNHNS, CDR2 SASEGT. The CDR3, as DNA: TGTGCCAGCAGTGAACAGCCTAGCGGGGGCACCGGGGAGCTGTTTTTT. Its translation is CASSEQPSGGTGELFF.

The chain combines TRBV27 with TRBJ2-3; TRBD2 matches at 8 bases. The V gene end was trimmed by 8 bases and the J gene end by 3 bases; junction bases not matched to a gene: 10. Germline assignment: CDR1 MNHEY and CDR2 SMNVEV (reference sequence). The CDR3 sequence is 15 residues long. The DNA of the CDR3 is TGTGCCAGCGGAACTAGCGGCCTAAGGACAGATACGCAGTATTTT. This sequence encodes CASGTSGLRTDTQYF.

The chain combines TRBV5-1 with TRBJ2-7, with TRBD2 matching 8 bases. The CDR3 is 15 residues long. The germline V gene has CDR1 SGHRS and CDR2 YFSETQ. The V and J ends lost 0 bases and 0 bases, in that order; junction bases with no gene match: 2. The CDR3 here is CASSLAGGSSYEQYF. CDR3 nucleotides: TGCGCCAGCAGCTTGGCGGGGGGGAGCTCCTACGAGCAGTACTTC.

The CDR3 loop is CASSQDLGQREQETQYF. The CDR3 DNA reads as TGTGCCAGCAGCCAAGATTTGGGCCAGCGGGAGCAAGAGACCCAGTACTTC. The gene calls are TRBV4-2 and TRBJ2-5; 8 positions agree with TRBD2. V lost 0 bases to trimming and J lost 2 bases; unmatched junction nucleotides: 8. The germline gives CDR1 LGHNA, CDR2 YNFKEQ. The CDR3 loop spans 17 amino acids.